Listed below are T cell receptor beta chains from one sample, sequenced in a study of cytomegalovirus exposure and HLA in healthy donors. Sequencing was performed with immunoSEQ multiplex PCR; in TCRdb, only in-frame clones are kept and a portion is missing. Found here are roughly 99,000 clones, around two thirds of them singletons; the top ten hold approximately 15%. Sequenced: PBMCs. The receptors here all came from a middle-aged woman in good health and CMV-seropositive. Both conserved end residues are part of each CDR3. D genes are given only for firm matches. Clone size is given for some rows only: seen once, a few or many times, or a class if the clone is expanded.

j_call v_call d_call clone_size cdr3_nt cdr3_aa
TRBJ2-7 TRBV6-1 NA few TGTGCCAACAGTGAAGCAGGGGGGGCCTCCTACGAGCAGTACTTC CANSEAGGASYEQYF
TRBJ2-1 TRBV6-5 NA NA TGTGCCAGCACAAAACGAGGGTCCGGGAATGAGCAGTTCTTC CASTKRGSGNEQFF
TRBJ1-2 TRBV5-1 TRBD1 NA TGCGCCAGCAACCCAGGGGGCGTGGACTATGGCTACACCTTC CASNPGGVDYGYTF
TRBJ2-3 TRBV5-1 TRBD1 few TGCGCCAGCAGCTTACCTTATTGGACAGGGGCGGGCACAGATACGCAGTATTTT CASSLPYWTGAGTDTQYF
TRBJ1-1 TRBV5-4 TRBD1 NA TGTGCCAGCAGCCCGTCCCGGGGGACAGTGAACACTGAAGCTTTCTTT CASSPSRGTVNTEAFF
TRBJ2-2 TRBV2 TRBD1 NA TGTGCCAGCAGAGTGACAGGGCACACCGGGGAGCTGTTTTTT CASRVTGHTGELFF
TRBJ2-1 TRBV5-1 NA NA TGCGCCAGCAGCTTGGCCGCAGGGATTAACAATGAGCAGTTCTTC CASSLAAGINNEQFF
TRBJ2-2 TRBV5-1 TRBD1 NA TGCGCCAGCAGCTTGCGACAGGGTAATACCGGGGAGCTGTTTTTT CASSLRQGNTGELFF
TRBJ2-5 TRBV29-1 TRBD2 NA TGCAGCCCCCGGGGGGGTCAGGAGACCCAGTACTTC CSPRGGQETQYF
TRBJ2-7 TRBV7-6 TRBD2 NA TGTGCCAGCAGCTTAGGTGGACTAGCTCGTGAGCAGTACTTC CASSLGGLAREQYF
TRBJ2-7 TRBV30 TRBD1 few TGTGCCTGGGAAACCGGGACAGGGGGTTCCTACGAGCAGTACTTC CAWETGTGGSYEQYF
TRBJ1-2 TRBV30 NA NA TGTGCCTCAGAACAGGAAGGGTATGGCTACACCTTC CASEQEGYGYTF
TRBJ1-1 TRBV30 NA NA TGTGCCTGGAGTCTCCGACAGGAAGCTTTCTTT CAWSLRQEAFF
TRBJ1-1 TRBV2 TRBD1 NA TGTGCCAGCAGTGGGGACAGGGCGATGGGAGCTTTCTTT CASSGDRAMGAFF
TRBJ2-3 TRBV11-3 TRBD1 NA TGTGCCAGCAGCTTAGGGAGTCAGGGGACAGGGCGATTGGATACGCAGTATTTT CASSLGSQGTGRLDTQYF
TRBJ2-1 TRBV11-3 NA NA TGTGCCAGCAGCTTAGGAGGATCGGACAATGAGCAGTTCTTC CASSLGGSDNEQFF
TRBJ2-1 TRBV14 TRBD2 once TGTGCCAGCAGCCAAGAAAGAGCGGGGGGCAATGAGCAGTTCTTC CASSQERAGGNEQFF
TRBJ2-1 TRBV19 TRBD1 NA TGTGCCAGTAGTATGGCAGGGGGCTTTAGCAATGAGCAGTTCTTC CASSMAGGFSNEQFF
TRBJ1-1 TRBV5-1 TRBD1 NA TGCGCCAGCAGCTCGGACAGGGGGCGGACTGAAGCTTTCTTT CASSSDRGRTEAFF
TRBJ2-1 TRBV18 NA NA TGTGCCAGCTCACCCGACTACCTTGGCTCCTACAATGAGCAGTTCTTC CASSPDYLGSYNEQFF
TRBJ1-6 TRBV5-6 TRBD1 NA TGTGCCAGCAGCTTGGGTCCGGGACAGGGGACCTCACCCCTCCACTTT CASSLGPGQGTSPLHF
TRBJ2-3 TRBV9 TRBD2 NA TGTGCCAGCAGCGTCACTAGCGTTGATACGCAGTATTTT CASSVTSVDTQYF
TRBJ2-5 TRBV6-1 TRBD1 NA TGTGCCAGCACCGAGGGACAGTCCCAAGAGACCCAGTACTTC CASTEGQSQETQYF
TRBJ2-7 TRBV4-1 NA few TGCGCCAGCAGCCTGGCGCTGGTAGCCAGCTACGAGCAGTACTTC CASSLALVASYEQYF
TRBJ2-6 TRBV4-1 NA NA TGCGCCAGCAGCCAAGTTGAACAGGGTTCTGGGGCCAACGTCCTGACTTTC CASSQVEQGSGANVLTF
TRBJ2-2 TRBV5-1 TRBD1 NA TGCGCCAGCAGCGCGGACAGGGCTGGCGGGGAGCTGTTTTTT CASSADRAGGELFF
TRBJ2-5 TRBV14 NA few TGTGCCAGCAGCCACCCGTTGGAGACCCAGTACTTC CASSHPLETQYF
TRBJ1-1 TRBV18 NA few TGTGCCAGCTCAGCAGACAGGTTTTCGAACACTGAAGCTTTCTTT CASSADRFSNTEAFF
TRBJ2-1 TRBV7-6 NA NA TGTGCCAGCAGCTCCAGGGGAGAGCAGTTCTTC CASSSRGEQFF
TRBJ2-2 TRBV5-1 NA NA TGCGCCAGCAGACTATCAGGGGCCACCGGGGAGCTGTTTTTT CASRLSGATGELFF
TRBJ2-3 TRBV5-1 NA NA TGCGCCAGCAGCTTCAGGGGACGAAGCACAGATACGCAGTATTTT CASSFRGRSTDTQYF
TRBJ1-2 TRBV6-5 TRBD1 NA TGTGCCAGCAGTTACTCGTCCGGGACAGGGAGGGGCTACACCTTC CASSYSSGTGRGYTF
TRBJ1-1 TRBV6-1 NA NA TGTGCCACCAGGGCCTTGAACACTGAAGCTTTCTTT CATRALNTEAFF
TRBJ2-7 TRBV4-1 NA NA TGCGCCAGCAGCCCCTATGAGGTCCAGAGAGATCTCGTCTACGAGCAGTACTTC CASSPYEVQRDLVYEQYF
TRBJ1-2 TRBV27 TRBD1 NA TGTGCCAGCAGCCCAGTGGGACAGAGGTATGGCTACACCTTC CASSPVGQRYGYTF
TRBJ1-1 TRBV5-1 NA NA TGCGCCAGCAGCGAGCAGGGAGGGTGGACTGAAGCTTTCTTT CASSEQGGWTEAFF
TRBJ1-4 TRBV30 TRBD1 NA TGTGCCTGGAGTCGAGGACAGGGTGGGAATGAAAAACTGTTTTTT CAWSRGQGGNEKLFF
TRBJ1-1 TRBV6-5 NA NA TGTGCCAGCAGCCGCGGAGCTTACATGAACACTGAAGCTTTCTTT CASSRGAYMNTEAFF
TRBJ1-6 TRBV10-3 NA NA TGTGCCATCCAACAGGGTCGGAATTCACCCCTCCACTTT CAIQQGRNSPLHF
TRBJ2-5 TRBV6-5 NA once TGTGCCAGCAGTTATTGGACTCTCAGCGAAGAGACCCAGTACTTC CASSYWTLSEETQYF